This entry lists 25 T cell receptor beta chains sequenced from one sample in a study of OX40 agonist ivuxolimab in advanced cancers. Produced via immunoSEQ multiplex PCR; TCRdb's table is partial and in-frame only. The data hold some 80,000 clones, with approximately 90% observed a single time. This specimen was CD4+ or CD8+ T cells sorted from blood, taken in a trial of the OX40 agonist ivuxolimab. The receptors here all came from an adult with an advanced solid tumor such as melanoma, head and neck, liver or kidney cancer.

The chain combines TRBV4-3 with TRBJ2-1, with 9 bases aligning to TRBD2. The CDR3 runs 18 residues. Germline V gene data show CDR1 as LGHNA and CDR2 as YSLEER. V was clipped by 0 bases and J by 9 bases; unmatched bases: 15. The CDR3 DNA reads TGCGCCAGCAGCCAAGAGAGGGCCCTTGGCGGGAGGGGAGGTGAGCAGTTCTTC. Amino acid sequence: CASSQERALGGRGGEQFF.

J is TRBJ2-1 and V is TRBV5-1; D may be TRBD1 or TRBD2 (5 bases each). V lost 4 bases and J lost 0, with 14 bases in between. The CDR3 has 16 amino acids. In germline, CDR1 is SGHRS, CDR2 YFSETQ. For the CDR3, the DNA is TGCGCCAGCAGCCGGGACCCCTCTAGCTCCTACAATGAGCAGTTCTTC. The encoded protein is CASSRDPSSSYNEQFF.

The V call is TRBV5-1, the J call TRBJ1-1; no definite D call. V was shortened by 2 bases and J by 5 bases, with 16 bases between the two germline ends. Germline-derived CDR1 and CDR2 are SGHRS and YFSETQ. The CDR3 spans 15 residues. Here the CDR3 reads CASSFAGTLGTEAFF. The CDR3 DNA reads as TGCGCCAGCAGCTTCGCAGGAACTTTGGGGACTGAAGCTTTCTTT.

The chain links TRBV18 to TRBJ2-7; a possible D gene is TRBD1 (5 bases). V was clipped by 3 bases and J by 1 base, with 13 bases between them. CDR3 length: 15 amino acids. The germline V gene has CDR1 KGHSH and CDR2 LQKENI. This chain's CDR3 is CASSPDSLNSYEQYF. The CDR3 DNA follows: TGTGCCAGCTCACCCGACAGCCTTAATTCCTACGAGCAGTACTTC.

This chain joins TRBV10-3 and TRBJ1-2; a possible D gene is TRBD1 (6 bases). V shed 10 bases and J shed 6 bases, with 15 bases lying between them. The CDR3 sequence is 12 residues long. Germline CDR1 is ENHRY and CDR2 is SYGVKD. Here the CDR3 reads CATKGGADGYTF. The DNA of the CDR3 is TGTGCCACCAAGGGGGGGGCGGATGGCTACACCTTC.

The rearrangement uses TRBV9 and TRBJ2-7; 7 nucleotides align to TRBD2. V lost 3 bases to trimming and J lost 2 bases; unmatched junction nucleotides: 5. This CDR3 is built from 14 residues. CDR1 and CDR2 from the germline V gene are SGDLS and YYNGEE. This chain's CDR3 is CASSATGTTYEQYF. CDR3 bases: TGTGCCAGCAGCGCTACCGGGACTACCTACGAGCAGTACTTC.

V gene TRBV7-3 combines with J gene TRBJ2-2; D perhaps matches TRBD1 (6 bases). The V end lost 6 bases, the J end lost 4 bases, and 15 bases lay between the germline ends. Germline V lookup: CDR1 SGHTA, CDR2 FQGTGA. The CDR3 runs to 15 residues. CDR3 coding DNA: TGTGCCAGCAGATCTCAGGGGTCAGGCACCGGGGAGCTGTTTTTT. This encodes CASRSQGSGTGELFF.

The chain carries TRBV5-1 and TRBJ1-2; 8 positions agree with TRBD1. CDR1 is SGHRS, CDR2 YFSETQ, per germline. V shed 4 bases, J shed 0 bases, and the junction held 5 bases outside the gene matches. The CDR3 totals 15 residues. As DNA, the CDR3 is TGCGCCAGCAGCACAGGACAGGGAGCTAACTATGGCTACACCTTC. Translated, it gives CASSTGQGANYGYTF.

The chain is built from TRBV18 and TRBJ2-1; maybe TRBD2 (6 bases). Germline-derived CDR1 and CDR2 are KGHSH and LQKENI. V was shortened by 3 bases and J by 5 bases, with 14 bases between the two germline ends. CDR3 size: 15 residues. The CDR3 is CASSPLAIRNNEQFF. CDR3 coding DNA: TGTGCCAGCTCACCGCTAGCGATACGAAACAATGAGCAGTTCTTC. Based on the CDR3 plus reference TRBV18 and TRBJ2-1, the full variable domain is NAGVMQNPRHLVRRRGQEARLRCSPMKGHSHVYWYRQLPEEGLKFMVYLQKENIIDESGMPKERFSAEFPKEGPSILRIQQVVRGDSAAYFCASSPLAIRNNEQFFGPGTRLTVL.

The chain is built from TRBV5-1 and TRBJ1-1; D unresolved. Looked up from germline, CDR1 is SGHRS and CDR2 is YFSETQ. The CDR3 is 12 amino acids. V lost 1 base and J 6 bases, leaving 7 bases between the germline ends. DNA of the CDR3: TGCGCCAGCAGCTTGAAGGGCCCTGAAGCTTTCTTT. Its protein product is CASSLKGPEAFF.

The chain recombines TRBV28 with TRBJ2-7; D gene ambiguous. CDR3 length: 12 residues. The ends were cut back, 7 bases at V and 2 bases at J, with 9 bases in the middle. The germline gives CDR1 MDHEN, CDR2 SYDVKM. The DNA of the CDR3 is TGTGCCAGCACCTATGGTACCTACGAGCAGTACTTC. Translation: CASTYGTYEQYF. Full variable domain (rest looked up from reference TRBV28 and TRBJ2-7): DVKVTQSSRYLVKRTGEKVFLECVQDMDHENMFWYRQDPGLGLRLIYFSYDVKMKEKGDIPEGYSVSREKKERFSLILESASTNQTSMYLCASTYGTYEQYFGPGTRLTVT.

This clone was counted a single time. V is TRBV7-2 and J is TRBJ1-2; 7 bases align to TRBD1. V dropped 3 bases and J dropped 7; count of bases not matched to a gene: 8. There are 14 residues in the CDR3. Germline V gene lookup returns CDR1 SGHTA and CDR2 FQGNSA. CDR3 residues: CASSFLTGSIGYTF. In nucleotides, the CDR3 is TGTGCCAGCAGCTTCCTGACAGGGAGTATTGGCTACACCTTC.

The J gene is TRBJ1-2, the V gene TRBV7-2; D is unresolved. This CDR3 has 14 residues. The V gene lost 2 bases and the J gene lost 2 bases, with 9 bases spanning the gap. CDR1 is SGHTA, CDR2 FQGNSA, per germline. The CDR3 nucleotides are TGTGCCAGCAGCTTATCGGCAGAGAACTATGGCTACACCTTC. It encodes CASSLSAENYGYTF.

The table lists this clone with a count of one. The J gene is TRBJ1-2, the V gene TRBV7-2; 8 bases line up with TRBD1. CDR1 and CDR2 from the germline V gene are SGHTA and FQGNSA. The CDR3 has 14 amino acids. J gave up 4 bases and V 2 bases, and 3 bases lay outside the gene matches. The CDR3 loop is CASSLTGGTYGYTF. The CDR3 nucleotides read TGTGCCAGCAGCTTAACAGGGGGGACCTATGGCTACACCTTC.

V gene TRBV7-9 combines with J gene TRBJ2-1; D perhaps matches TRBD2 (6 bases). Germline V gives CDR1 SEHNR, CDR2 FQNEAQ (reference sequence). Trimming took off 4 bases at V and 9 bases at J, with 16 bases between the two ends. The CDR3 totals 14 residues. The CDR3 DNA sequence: TGTGCCAGCAGCTGGGACGGGAGAGTGGGTGAGCAGTTCTTC. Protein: CASSWDGRVGEQFF.

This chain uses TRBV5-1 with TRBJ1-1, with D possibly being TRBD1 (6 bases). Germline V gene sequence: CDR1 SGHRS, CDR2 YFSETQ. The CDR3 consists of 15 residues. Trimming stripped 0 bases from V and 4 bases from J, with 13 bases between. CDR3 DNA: TGCGCCAGCAGCTTGGAGGGGGGGAGGACCACTGAAGCTTTCTTT. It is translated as CASSLEGGRTTEAFF.

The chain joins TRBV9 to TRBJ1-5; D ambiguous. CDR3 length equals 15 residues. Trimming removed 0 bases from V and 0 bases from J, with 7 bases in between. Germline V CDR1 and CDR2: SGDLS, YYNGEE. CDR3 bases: TGTGCCAGCAGCGTAGGAAAGAATAGCAATCAGCCCCAGCATTTT. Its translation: CASSVGKNSNQPQHF.

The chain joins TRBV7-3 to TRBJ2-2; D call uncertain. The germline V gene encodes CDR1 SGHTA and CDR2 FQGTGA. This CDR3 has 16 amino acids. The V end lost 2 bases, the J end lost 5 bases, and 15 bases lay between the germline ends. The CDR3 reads CASSLGYAGRTGELFF. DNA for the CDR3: TGTGCCAGCAGCTTAGGTTACGCCGGCAGGACCGGGGAGCTGTTTTTT.

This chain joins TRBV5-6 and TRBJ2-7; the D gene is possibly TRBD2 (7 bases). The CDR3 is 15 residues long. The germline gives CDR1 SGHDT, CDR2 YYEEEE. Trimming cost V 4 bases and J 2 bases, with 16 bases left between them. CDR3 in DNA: TGTGCCAGCAGCGGGGGGGCCAGGGCGACCTACGAGCAGTACTTC. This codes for CASSGGARATYEQYF.

The CDR3 loop is CASSKQGEGYTF. The DNA for the CDR3 is TGTGCCAGCAGCAAACAGGGAGAGGGCTACACCTTC. This sequence joins TRBV28 and TRBJ1-2, with D possibly matching TRBD1 (6 bases). Looked up from germline, CDR1 is MDHEN and CDR2 is SYDVKM. CDR3 length equals 12 residues. V dropped 6 bases and J dropped 8 bases, with 13 bases sitting between them.

CDR3 loop: CASSLGGTYEQYF. DNA for the CDR3: TGCGCCAGCAGTCTAGGGGGGACCTACGAGCAGTACTTC. This rearrangement joins TRBV23-1 to TRBJ2-7, with D perhaps given as TRBD1 or TRBD2 (6 bases each). Being an ORF, TRBV23-1 has a function that is uncertain. The CDR3 is 13 residues long. V gave up 4 bases and J gave up 2 bases, with 9 bases separating them.

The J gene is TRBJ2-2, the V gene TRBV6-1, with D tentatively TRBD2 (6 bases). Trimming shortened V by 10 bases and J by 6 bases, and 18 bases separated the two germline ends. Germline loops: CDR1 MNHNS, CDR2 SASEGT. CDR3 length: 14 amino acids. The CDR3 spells CATNPLSGSGELFF. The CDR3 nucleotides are TGTGCCACCAACCCATTAAGCGGGTCCGGGGAGCTGTTTTTT.

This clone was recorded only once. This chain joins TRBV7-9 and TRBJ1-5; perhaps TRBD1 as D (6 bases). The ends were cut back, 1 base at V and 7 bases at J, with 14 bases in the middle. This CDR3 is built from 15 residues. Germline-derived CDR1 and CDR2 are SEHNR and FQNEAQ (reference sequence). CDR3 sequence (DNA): TGTGCCAGCAGCTTAGGGGGGCAGATCGGGCAGCCCCAGCATTTT. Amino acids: CASSLGGQIGQPQHF.

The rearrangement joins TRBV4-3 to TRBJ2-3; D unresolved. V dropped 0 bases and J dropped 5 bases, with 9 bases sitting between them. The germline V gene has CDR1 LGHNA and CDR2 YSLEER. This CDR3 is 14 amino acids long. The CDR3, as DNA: TGCGCCAGCAGCCAAGATCTAGGTGGAGATACGCAGTATTTT. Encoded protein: CASSQDLGGDTQYF.

In nucleotides, the CDR3 is TGTGCCAGCAGCTGGGGACAGGGGGCCTACGAGCAGTACTTC. It codes for CASSWGQGAYEQYF. The rearrangement uses TRBV7-2 and TRBJ2-7; 11 bases agree with TRBD1. The V gene end was trimmed by 4 bases and the J gene end by 2 bases; junction bases not matched to a gene: 1. Per germline, CDR1 SGHTA and CDR2 FQGNSA. The CDR3 runs to 14 residues.